A selection of T cell receptor beta chains follows, all from one sample in a study of human T cells and chemical hapten exposure. Using its own MiXCR run on the RACE reads, TCRdb lists one record per CDR3 protein. The data contain 95,000 or so distinct CDR3 sequences, about an eighth of them singletons. Sequencing used whole blood, obtained in connection with sensitization to the hapten diphenylcyclopropenone (DPC). Source of these receptors: a woman in her thirties or forties with alopecia areata. Some clones in this sample may be carry-over from other donors' samples. Each CDR3 is given with its conserved first and last residue. Fields, in order: V gene, clone size, J gene, CDR3 protein. Clone size is given for some rows only: seen once, a few or many times, or a class if the clone is expanded.

V: TRBV20-1
size: -
J: TRBJ2-7
CDR3: CSARDGFNQLGLGDYEQYF

V: TRBV5-5
size: -
J: TRBJ1-2
CDR3: CASSPGTGKTYGYTF

V: TRBV27
size: -
J: TRBJ2-1
CDR3: CASRRPGGSINNEQFF

V: TRBV9
size: many
J: TRBJ2-3
CDR3: CASSVESAGGPGDTQYF

V: TRBV6-6
size: many
J: TRBJ1-6
CDR3: CASSPPGQTTYNSPLHF

V: TRBV12-3/TRBV12-4
size: many
J: TRBJ1-4
CDR3: CASSFTGAGEKLFF

V: TRBV29-1
size: -
J: TRBJ2-2
CDR3: CSVQRTGATGELFF

V: TRBV6-5
size: many
J: TRBJ2-5
CDR3: CASTPPAGETQYF

V: TRBV7-2
size: many
J: TRBJ2-2
CDR3: CASSSQNPTNTGELFF

V: TRBV5-1
size: -
J: TRBJ2-1
CDR3: CASSGTSGTYEQFF

V: TRBV12-3/TRBV12-4
size: -
J: TRBJ2-2
CDR3: CASGGRHTGELFF

V: TRBV19
size: many
J: TRBJ2-3
CDR3: CASSIVGDTQYF

V: TRBV4-2
size: -
J: TRBJ1-2
CDR3: CASSQGSWSGGYGYTF

V: TRBV20-1
size: many
J: TRBJ2-1
CDR3: CSARGRTGVFSYNEQFF

V: TRBV20-1
size: -
J: TRBJ2-5
CDR3: CSARDPASGGTEETQYF

V: TRBV5-5
size: few
J: TRBJ1-1
CDR3: CASSPQLNTEAFF

V: TRBV7-2
size: many
J: TRBJ1-6
CDR3: CASSRDGTPDSPLHF

V: TRBV11-3
size: many
J: TRBJ2-7
CDR3: CASSPGASYEQYF

V: TRBV6-2/TRBV6-3
size: few
J: TRBJ1-1
CDR3: CASSHSPGQGTLNTEAFF

V: TRBV5-4
size: -
J: TRBJ2-2
CDR3: CASSPMTGVGGELFF

V: TRBV6-1
size: many
J: TRBJ1-2
CDR3: CASNRDREGGYTF

V: TRBV6-5
size: many
J: TRBJ1-2
CDR3: CASGTDRGLKGYTF

V: TRBV7-8
size: -
J: TRBJ1-2
CDR3: CASSSAHGYTF

V: TRBV6-5
size: -
J: TRBJ2-3
CDR3: CASSYLAGSTDTQYF

V: TRBV20-1
size: -
J: TRBJ2-1
CDR3: CSARGLAGRNEQFF

V: TRBV19
size: -
J: TRBJ1-5
CDR3: CACRVTALLSKQSNQPQHF

V: TRBV18
size: few
J: TRBJ2-1
CDR3: CASSPGGRTSALRSSYNEQFF

V: TRBV12-3/TRBV12-4
size: many
J: TRBJ2-2
CDR3: CASGPSRNTGELFF

V: TRBV30
size: few
J: TRBJ1-4
CDR3: CAWSSATGRAEKLFF

V: TRBV20-1
size: many
J: TRBJ1-1
CDR3: CSGGMGETEAFF

V: TRBV19
size: -
J: TRBJ1-1
CDR3: CASSPRTGEVTEAFF

V: TRBV7-2
size: many
J: TRBJ2-7
CDR3: CASSPGQVRAYEQYF

V: TRBV7-8
size: few
J: TRBJ1-1
CDR3: CASTLTVNVRNTEAFF

V: TRBV5-4
size: few
J: TRBJ2-7
CDR3: CASSLDWGAAGEQYF

V: TRBV6-6
size: many
J: TRBJ2-6
CDR3: CASSRDSPGANVLTF

V: TRBV19
size: many
J: TRBJ2-5
CDR3: CASSRRDRGNQETQYF

V: TRBV3-1
size: -
J: TRBJ2-7
CDR3: CASSQGVLAGVKYEQYF

V: TRBV7-2
size: many
J: TRBJ2-6
CDR3: CASSPWTAGANVLTF

V: TRBV12-3/TRBV12-4
size: -
J: TRBJ1-1
CDR3: CASRPRRGNTEAFF

V: TRBV29-1
size: -
J: TRBJ1-2
CDR3: CSVEGGWGSYGYTF

V: TRBV6-2/TRBV6-3
size: many
J: TRBJ1-1
CDR3: CASSLMTTEAFF

V: TRBV12-3/TRBV12-4
size: -
J: TRBJ2-1
CDR3: CASSFRILAGYNEQFF

V: TRBV3-1
size: few
J: TRBJ1-5
CDR3: CASSGKGIPNQPQHF

V: TRBV20-1
size: -
J: TRBJ1-2
CDR3: CSARRGKGQGQAPLYGYTF

V: TRBV7-8
size: many
J: TRBJ1-5
CDR3: CASSFSDAGGWDNQPQHF

V: TRBV19
size: few
J: TRBJ2-1
CDR3: CASSISWGYNEQFF

V: TRBV6-1
size: -
J: TRBJ2-2
CDR3: CASSLGTSGGAFIAGELFF

V: TRBV4-3
size: -
J: TRBJ2-2
CDR3: CASSPRVTGLIGGELFF

V: TRBV2
size: many
J: TRBJ2-7
CDR3: CASSLWSYEQYF

V: TRBV20-1
size: -
J: TRBJ2-7
CDR3: CSATADRGAYEQYF

V: TRBV3-1
size: few
J: TRBJ1-5
CDR3: CASSQGQGAYNQPQHF

V: TRBV18
size: many
J: TRBJ1-2
CDR3: CASSPREGGYTF

V: TRBV20-1
size: many
J: TRBJ2-3
CDR3: CSALGAVASTDTQYF

V: TRBV4-3
size: many
J: TRBJ1-2
CDR3: CASSQDGKPSNYGYTF

V: TRBV9
size: -
J: TRBJ1-1
CDR3: CASSVDGIYTEAFF

V: TRBV2
size: many
J: TRBJ2-1
CDR3: CASSAPPREISYNEQFF

V: TRBV27
size: -
J: TRBJ1-5
CDR3: CASRQQKLSNQPQHF

V: TRBV3-1
size: -
J: TRBJ2-5
CDR3: CASSQVAGGEKTQYF

V: TRBV7-9
size: -
J: TRBJ2-7
CDR3: CASSFEEPYEQYF

V: TRBV20-1
size: many
J: TRBJ2-7
CDR3: CSAGTGNDEQYF